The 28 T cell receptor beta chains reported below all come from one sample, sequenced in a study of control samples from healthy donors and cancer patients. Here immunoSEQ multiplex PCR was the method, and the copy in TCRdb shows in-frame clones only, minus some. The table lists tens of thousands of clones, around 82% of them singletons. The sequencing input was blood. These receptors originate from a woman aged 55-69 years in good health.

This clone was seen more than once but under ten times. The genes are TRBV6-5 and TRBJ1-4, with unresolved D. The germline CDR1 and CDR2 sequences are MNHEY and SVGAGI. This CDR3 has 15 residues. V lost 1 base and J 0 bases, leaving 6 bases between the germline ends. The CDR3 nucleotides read TGTGCCAGCAGTTACTTGGCTACAACTAATGAAAAACTGTTTTTT. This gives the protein CASSYLATTNEKLFF.

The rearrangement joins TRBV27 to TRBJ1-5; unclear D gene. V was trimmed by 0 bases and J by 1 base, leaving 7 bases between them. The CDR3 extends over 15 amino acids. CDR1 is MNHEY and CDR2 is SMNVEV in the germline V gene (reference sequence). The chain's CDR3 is CASSLSITSNQPQHF. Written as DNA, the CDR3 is TGTGCCAGCAGTTTATCGATAACCAGCAATCAGCCCCAGCATTTT.

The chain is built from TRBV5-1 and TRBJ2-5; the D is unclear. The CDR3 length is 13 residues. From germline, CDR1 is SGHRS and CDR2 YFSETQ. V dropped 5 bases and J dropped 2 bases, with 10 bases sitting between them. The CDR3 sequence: CASSSTSQETQYF. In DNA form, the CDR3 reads TGCGCCAGCAGTAGCACCTCTCAAGAGACCCAGTACTTC.

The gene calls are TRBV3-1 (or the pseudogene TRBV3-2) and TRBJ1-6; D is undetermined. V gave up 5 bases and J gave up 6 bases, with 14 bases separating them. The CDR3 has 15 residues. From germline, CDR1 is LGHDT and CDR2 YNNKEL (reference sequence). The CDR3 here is CASSTFSGPNSPLHF. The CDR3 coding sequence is TGTGCCAGCAGCACTTTTTCCGGGCCTAATTCACCCCTCCACTTT.

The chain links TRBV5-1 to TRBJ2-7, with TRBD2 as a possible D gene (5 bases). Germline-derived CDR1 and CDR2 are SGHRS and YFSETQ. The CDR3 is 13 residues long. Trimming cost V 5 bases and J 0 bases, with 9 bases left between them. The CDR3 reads CASSLGVSYEQYF. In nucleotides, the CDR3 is TGCGCCAGCAGTCTGGGAGTCTCCTACGAGCAGTACTTC.

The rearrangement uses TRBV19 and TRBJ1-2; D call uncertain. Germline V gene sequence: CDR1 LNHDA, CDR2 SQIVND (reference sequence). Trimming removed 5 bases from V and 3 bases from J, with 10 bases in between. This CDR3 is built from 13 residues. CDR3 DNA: TGTGCCAGTAGTTCCACACCGGACTATGGCTACACCTTC. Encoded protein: CASSSTPDYGYTF. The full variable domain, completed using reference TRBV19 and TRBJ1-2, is DGGITQSPKYLFRKEGQNVTLSCEQNLNHDAMYWYRQDPGQGLRLIYYSQIVNDFQKGDIAEGYSVSREKKESFPLTVTSAQKNPTAFYLCASSSTPDYGYTFGSGTRLTVV.

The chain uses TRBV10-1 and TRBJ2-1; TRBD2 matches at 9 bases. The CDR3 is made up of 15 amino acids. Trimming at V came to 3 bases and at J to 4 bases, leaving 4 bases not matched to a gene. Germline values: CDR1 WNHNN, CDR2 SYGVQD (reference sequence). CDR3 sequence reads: CASSDVAGGYNEQFF. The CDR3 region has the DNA TGCGCCAGCAGTGATGTTGCGGGAGGGTACAATGAGCAGTTCTTC.

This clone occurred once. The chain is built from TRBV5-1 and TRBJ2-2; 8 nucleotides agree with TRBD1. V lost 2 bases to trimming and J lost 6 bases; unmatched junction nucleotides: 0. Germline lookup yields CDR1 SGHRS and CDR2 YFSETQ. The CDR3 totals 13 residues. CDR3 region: CASSLQGAGELFF. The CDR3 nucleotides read TGCGCCAGCAGCTTACAGGGGGCCGGGGAGCTGTTTTTT.

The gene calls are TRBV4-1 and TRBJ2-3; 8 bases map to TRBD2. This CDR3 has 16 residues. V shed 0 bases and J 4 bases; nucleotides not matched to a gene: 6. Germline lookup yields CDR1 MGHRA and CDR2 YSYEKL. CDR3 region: CASSQEASGYADTQYF. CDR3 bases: TGCGCCAGCAGCCAAGAGGCTAGCGGGTATGCAGATACGCAGTATTTT.

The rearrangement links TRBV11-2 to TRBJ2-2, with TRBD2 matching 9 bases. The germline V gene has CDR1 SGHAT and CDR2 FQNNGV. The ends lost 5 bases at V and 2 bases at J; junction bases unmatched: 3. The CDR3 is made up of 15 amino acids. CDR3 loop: CASSRAGGNTGELFF. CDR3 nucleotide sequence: TGTGCCAGCAGCCGAGCGGGGGGTAACACCGGGGAGCTGTTTTTT. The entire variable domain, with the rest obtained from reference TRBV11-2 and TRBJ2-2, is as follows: EAGVAQSPRYKIIEKRQSVAFWCNPISGHATLYWYQQILGQGPKLLIQFQNNGVVDDSQLPKDRFSAERLKGVDSTLKIQPAKLEDSAVYLCASSRAGGNTGELFFGEGSRLTVL.

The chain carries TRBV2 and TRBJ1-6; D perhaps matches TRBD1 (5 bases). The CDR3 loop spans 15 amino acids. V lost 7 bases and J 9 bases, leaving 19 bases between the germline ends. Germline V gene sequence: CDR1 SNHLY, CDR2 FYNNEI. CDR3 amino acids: CASTPSGGLSSPLHF. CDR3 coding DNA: TGTGCCAGCACCCCCTCCGGGGGGTTAAGTTCACCCCTCCACTTT. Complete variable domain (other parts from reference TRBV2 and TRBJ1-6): EPEVTQTPSHQVTQMGQEVILRCVPISNHLYFYWYRQILGQKVEFLVSFYNNEISEKSEIFDDQFSVERPDGSNFTLKIRSTKLEDSAMYFCASTPSGGLSSPLHFGNGTRLTVT.

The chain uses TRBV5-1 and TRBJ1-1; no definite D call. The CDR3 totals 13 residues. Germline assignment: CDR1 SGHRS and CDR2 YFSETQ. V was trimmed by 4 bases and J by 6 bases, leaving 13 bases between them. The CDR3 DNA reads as TGCGCCAGCAGCATACCATCCGGGTCTGAAGCTTTCTTT. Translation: CASSIPSGSEAFF.

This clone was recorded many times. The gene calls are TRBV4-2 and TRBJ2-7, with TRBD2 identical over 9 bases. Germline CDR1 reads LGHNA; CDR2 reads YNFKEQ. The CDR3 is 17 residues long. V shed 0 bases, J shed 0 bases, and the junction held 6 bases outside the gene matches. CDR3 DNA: TGTGCCAGCAGCCAAGAGAAAGCGGGACTAGCCTCCTACGAGCAGTACTTC. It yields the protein CASSQEKAGLASYEQYF.

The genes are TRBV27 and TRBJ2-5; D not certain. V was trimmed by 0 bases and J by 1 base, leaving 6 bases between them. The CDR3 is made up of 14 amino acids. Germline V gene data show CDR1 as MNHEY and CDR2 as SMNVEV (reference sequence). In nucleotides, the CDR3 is TGTGCCAGCAGTTTATCGCACAGCCAAGAGACCCAGTACTTC. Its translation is CASSLSHSQETQYF.

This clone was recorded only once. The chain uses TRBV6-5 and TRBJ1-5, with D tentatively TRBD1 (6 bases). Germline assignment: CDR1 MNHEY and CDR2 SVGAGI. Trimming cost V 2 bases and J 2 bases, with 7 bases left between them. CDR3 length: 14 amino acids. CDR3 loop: CASSYRTGNQPQHF. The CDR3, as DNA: TGTGCCAGCAGTTACCGGACAGGCAATCAGCCCCAGCATTTT.

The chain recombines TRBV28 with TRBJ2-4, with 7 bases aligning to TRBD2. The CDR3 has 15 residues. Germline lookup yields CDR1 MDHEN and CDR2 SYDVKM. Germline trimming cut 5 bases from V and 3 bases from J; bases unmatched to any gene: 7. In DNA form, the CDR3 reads TGTGCCAGCAGTCGAGCGGGAACGGGCAAAAACATTCAGTACTTC. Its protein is CASSRAGTGKNIQYF.

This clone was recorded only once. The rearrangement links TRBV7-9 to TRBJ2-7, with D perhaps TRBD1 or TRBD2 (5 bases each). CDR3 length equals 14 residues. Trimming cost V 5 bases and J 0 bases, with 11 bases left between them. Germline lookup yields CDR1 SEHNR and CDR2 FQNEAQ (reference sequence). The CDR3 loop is CASSRDRNSYEQYF. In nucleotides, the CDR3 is TGTGCCAGCAGCCGGGACCGCAACTCCTACGAGCAGTACTTC.

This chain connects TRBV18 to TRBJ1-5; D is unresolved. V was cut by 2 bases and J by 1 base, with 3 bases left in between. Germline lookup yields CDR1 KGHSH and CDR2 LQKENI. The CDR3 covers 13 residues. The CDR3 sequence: CASSPGSNQPQHF. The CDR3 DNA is TGTGCCAGCTCACCAGGAAGCAATCAGCCCCAGCATTTT.

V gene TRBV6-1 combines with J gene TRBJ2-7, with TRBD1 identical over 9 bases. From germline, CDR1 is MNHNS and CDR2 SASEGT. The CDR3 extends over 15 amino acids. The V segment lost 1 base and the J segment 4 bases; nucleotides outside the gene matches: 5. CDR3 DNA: TGTGCCAGCAGTGAAGGGACAGGGGTTATGTACGAGCAGTACTTC. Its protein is CASSEGTGVMYEQYF.

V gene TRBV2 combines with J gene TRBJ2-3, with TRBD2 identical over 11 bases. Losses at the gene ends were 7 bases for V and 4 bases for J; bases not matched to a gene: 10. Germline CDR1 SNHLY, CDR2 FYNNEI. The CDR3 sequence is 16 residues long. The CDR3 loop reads CASKFSPSGGPDTQYF. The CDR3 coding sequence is TGTGCCAGCAAATTTTCTCCTAGCGGGGGGCCAGATACGCAGTATTTT.

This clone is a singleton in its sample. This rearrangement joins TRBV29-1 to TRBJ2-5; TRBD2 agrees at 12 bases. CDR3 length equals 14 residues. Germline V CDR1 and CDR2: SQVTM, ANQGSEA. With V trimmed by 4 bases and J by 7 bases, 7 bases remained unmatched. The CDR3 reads CSVGLAGVIGTQYF. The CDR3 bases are TGCAGCGTTGGACTAGCGGGAGTAATAGGGACCCAGTACTTC.

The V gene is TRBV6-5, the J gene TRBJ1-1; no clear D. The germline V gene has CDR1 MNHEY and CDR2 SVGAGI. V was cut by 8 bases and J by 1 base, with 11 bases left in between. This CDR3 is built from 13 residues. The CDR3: CASREQQNTEAFF. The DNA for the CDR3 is TGTGCCAGCCGGGAACAGCAGAACACTGAAGCTTTCTTT.

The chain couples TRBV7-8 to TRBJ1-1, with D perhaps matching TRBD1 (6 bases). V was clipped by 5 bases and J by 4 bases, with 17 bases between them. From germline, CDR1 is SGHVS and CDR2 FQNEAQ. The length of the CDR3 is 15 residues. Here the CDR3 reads CASSPIILGATEAFF. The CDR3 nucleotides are TGTGCCAGCAGCCCCATAATATTGGGGGCCACTGAAGCTTTCTTT.

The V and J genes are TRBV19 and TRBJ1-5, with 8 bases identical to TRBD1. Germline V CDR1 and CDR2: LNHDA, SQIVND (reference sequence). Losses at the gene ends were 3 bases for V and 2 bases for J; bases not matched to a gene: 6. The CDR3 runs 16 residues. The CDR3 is CASSMIQGAGNQPQHF. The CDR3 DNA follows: TGTGCCAGTAGTATGATCCAGGGGGCCGGCAATCAGCCCCAGCATTTT.

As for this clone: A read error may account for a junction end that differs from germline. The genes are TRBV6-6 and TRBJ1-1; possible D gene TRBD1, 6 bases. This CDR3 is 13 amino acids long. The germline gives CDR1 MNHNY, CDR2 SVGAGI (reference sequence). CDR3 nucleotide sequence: TGTGCCTGCAGATGGGGGCTAGAGACTGAAGCTTTCTTT. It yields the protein CACRWGLETEAFF.

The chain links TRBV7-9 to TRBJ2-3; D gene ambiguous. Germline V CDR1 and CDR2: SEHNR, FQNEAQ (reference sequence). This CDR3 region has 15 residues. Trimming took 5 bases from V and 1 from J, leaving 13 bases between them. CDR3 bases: TGTGCCAGCAGCGGGTGGGGTGGAGGCACAGATACGCAGTATTTT. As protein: CASSGWGGGTDTQYF.

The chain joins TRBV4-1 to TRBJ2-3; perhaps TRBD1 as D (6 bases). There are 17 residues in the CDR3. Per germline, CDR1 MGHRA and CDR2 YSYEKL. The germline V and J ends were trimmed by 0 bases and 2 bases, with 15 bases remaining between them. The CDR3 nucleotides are TGCGCCAGCAGCCAAGACCCTCCGTACAGGGACACAGATACGCAGTATTTT. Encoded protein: CASSQDPPYRDTDTQYF.

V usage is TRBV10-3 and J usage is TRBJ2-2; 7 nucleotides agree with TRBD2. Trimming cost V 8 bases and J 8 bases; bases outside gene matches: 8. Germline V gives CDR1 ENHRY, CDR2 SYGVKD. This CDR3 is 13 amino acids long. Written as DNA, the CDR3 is TGTGCCATCGCGGTAGCGGGTTATGGGGAGCTGTTTTTT. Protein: CAIAVAGYGELFF.